This T cell receptor (beta chain) was obtained from a study of blood T cell repertoires in COVID-19. About the study: Acute and convalescent COVID-19 specimens originated in the United States, Italy and Spain.

The CDR3 is made up of 15 amino acids. Trimming pared 0 bases from V and 5 bases from J, leaving 13 bases between. Germline assignment: CDR1 LGHNA and CDR2 YSLEER. Living in 24 US areas, the participants were between about 18 and 90 years of age. Methods used by the authors: By means of reference gene primer amplification, nucleated cell counts were estimated. Profiling relied on immunoSEQ multiplex PCR, and the TCRdb table lists in-frame clones only, not all of them. V, J and clone size derive from that table, while D and trimming were established from the DNA sequence. The sample holds over 350,000 clones, about 83% seen once.

The sequenced material came from PBMCs or T cells enriched from blood (not recorded which). The V gene is TRBV4-3, the J gene TRBJ1-1, with D possibly matching TRBD1 (5 bases). This TCR was recovered from a woman aged 45-59 years who had recovered from COVID-19. The CDR3 sequence: CASSQDPDSETEAFF. CDR3 DNA: TGCGCCAGCAGCCAAGACCCCGACAGTGAGACTGAAGCTTTCTTT.